This T cell receptor beta chain appears in the sequencing data of a study of blood T cell repertoires in COVID-19. Study details: The cDNA or gDNA used as material had been derived from T cells, B-cell-depleted T cells, or PBMCs.

V lost 1 base and J 6 bases, leaving 7 bases between the germline ends. This CDR3 spans 13 amino acids. Per the authors' pipeline: Scientists estimated how many nucleated cells there were by amplifying reference gene primers. Generated by immunoSEQ multiplex PCR, the TCRdb table keeps only in-frame clones and is missing some. D and trimming were read from the DNA, whereas the V and J calls and clone size are those reported in that table. The sample carries some 220,000 clones, 65% to 85% recorded once. Sequenced: peripheral blood. The clonotype was recovered from a woman aged 25-40 years who had recovered from COVID-19. This chain joins TRBV12-3 or TRBV12-4 and TRBJ2-1, with TRBD1 as a possible D gene (5 bases). CDR3 region: CASSLGRVNEQFF. The CDR3 DNA sequence: TGTGCCAGCAGTTTAGGCAGGGTCAATGAGCAGTTCTTC.